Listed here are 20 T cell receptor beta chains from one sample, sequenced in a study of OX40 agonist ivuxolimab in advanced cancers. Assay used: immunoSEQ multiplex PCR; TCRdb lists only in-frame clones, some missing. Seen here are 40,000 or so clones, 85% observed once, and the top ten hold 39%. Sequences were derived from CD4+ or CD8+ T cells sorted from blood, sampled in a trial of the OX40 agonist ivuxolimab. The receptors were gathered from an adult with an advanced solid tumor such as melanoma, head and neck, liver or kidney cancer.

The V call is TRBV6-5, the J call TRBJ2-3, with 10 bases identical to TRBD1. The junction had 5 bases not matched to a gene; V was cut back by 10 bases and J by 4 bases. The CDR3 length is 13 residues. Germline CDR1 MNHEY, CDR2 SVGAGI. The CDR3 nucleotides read TGTGCCACCAGGACAGGGGGAGCAGATACGCAGTATTTT. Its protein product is CATRTGGADTQYF.

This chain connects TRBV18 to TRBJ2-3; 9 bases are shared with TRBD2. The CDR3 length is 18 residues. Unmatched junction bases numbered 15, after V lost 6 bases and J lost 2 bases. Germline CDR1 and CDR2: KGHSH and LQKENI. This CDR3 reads CASSRLSGSLSDTDTQYF. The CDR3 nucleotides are TGTGCCAGCTCGCGCCTTAGCGGGAGCCTGTCGGACACAGATACGCAGTATTTT.

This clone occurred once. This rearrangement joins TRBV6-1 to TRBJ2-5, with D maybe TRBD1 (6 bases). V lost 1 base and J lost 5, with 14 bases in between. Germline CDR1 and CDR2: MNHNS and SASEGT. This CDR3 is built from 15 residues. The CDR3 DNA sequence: TGTGCCAGCAGTGAAGGGGGGCCGCCCAGGGAGACCCAGTACTTC. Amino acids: CASSEGGPPRETQYF.

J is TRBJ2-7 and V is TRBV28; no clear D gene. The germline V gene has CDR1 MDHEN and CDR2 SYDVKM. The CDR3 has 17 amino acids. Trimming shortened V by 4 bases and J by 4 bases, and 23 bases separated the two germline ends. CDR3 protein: CASSSIVGSTHRYEQYF. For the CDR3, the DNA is TGTGCCAGCAGTTCGATCGTGGGCAGTACCCATCGTTACGAGCAGTACTTC.

The CDR3 sequence is CASSQDANTEAFF. As DNA, the CDR3 is TGTGCCAGCAGCCAAGATGCGAACACTGAAGCTTTCTTT. The chain employs TRBV11-2 and TRBJ1-1, with D uncertain. Trimming removed 5 bases from V and 1 base from J, with 8 bases in between. This CDR3 is built from 13 residues. The germline CDR1 and CDR2 sequences are SGHAT and FQNNGV. Together with reference TRBV11-2 and TRBJ1-1, the CDR3 gives the full variable domain: EAGVAQSPRYKIIEKRQSVAFWCNPISGHATLYWYQQILGQGPKLLIQFQNNGVVDDSQLPKDRFSAERLKGVDSTLKIQPAKLEDSAVYLCASSQDANTEAFFGQGTRLTVV.

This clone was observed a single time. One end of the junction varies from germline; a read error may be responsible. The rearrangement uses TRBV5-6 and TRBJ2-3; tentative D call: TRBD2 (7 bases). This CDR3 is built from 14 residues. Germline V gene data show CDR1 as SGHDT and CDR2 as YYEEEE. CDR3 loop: CASSSGGASDAQYF. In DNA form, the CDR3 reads TGTGCCAGCAGCTCGGGGGGCGCCTCAGATGCGCAGTATTTT.

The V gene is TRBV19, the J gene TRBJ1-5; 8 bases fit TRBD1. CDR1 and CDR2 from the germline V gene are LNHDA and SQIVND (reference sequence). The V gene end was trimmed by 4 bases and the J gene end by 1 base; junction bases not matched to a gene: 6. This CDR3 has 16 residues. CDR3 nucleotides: TGTGCCAGTAGTACCCAGGGGGCGGGAAGCAATCAGCCCCAGCATTTT. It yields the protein CASSTQGAGSNQPQHF.

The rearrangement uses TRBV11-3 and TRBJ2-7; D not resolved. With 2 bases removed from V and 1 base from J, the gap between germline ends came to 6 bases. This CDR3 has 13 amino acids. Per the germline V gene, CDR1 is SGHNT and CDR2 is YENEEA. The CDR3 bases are TGTGCCAGCAGCTTATCTTTTTCCTACGAGCAGTACTTC. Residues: CASSLSFSYEQYF.

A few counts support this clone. CDR3 in DNA: TGTGCCAGCAGCCAAGACTGGGGACAGCGCCAAGAGACCCAGTACTTC. Amino acids: CASSQDWGQRQETQYF. The chain employs TRBV4-2 and TRBJ2-5; 7 bases match TRBD1. From germline, CDR1 is LGHNA and CDR2 YNFKEQ. Trimming took 0 bases from V and 1 from J; bases not matched to a gene: 5. CDR3 length equals 16 residues.

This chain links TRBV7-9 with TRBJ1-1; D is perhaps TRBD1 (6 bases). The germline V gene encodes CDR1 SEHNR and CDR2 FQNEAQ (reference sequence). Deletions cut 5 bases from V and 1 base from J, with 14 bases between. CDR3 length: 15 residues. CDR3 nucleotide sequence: TGTGCCAGCAGCGACAACAGGGTGAGGAACACTGAAGCTTTCTTT. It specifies CASSDNRVRNTEAFF.

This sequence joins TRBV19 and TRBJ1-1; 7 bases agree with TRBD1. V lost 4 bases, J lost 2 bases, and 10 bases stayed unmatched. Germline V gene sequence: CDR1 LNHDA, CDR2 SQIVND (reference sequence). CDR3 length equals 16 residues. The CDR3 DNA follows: TGTGCCAGTAGTACCTTACCCGGGACAGCCAACACTGAAGCTTTCTTT. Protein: CASSTLPGTANTEAFF.

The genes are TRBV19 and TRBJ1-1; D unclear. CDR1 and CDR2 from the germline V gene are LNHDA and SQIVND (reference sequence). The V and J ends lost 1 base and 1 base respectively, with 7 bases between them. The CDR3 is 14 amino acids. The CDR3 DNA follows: TGTGCCAGTAGTATAGGGCCCCAGAACACTGAAGCTTTCTTT. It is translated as CASSIGPQNTEAFF.

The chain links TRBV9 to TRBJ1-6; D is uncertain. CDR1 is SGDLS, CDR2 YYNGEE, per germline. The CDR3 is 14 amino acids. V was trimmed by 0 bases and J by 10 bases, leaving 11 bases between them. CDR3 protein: CASSVVSKNSPLHF. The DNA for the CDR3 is TGTGCCAGCAGCGTAGTTAGCAAAAACTCACCCCTCCACTTT.

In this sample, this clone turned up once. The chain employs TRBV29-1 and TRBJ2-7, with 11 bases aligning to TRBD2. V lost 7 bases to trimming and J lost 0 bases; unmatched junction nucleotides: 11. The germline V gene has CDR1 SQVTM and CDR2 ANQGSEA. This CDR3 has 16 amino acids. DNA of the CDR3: TGCAGCGCGGGCCCTACTAGCGGGGGTAACTCCTACGAGCAGTACTTC. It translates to CSAGPTSGGNSYEQYF.

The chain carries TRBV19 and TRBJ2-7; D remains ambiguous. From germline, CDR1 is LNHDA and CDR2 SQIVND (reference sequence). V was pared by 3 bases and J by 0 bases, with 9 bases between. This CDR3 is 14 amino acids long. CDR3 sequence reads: CASSMNGGSYEQYF. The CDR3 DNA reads TGTGCCAGTAGTATGAACGGCGGCTCCTACGAGCAGTACTTC. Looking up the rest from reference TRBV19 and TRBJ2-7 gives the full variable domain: DGGITQSPKYLFRKEGQNVTLSCEQNLNHDAMYWYRQDPGQGLRLIYYSQIVNDFQKGDIAEGYSVSREKKESFPLTVTSAQKNPTAFYLCASSMNGGSYEQYFGPGTRLTVT.

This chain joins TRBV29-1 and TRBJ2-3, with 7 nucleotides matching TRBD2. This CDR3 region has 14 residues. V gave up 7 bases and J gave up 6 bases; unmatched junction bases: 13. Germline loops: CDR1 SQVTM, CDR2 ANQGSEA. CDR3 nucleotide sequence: TGCAGCGCCCCGATCGGTAGCGGGTACGATACGCAGTATTTT. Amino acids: CSAPIGSGYDTQYF.

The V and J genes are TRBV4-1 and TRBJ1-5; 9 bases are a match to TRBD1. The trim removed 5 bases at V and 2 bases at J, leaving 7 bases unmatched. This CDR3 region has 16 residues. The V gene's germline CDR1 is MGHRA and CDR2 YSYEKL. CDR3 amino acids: CASSLGQGYGNQPQHF. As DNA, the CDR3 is TGCGCCAGCAGCTTGGGACAGGGTTACGGCAATCAGCCCCAGCATTTT.

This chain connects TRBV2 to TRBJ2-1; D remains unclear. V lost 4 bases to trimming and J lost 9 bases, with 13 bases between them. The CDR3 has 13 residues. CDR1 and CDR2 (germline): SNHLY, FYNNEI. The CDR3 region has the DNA TGTGCCAGCAGTGGTGAGAAGACCACTGAGCAGTTCTTC. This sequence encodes CASSGEKTTEQFF.

In nucleotides, the CDR3 is TGTGCCATCAGCGACACAGATACGCAGTATTTT. The encoded protein is CAISDTDTQYF. The chain couples TRBV6-1 to TRBJ2-3; no clear D. The CDR3 covers 11 residues. V lost 10 bases and J 2 bases, leaving 7 bases between the germline ends. The germline V gene encodes CDR1 MNHNS and CDR2 SASEGT.

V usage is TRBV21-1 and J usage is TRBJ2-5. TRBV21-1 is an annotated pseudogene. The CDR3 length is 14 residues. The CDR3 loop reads CASSKVGVVETQYF. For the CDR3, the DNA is TGTGCCAGCAGCAAAGTTGGGGTGGTAGAGACCCAGTACTTC.